The following is a T cell receptor beta chain sequence with its context. Its antigen is unidentified. By flow cytometry, patients selected for sequencing had shown an expansion of CD8+CD57+ cells. The diagnosis in all patients was severe acquired aplastic anemia. This CDR3 spans 14 amino acids. Trimming left V 2 bases short and J 2 bases short, with 9 bases between. Per the germline V gene, CDR1 is MRHNA and CDR2 is SNTAGT. The entry originates in a study of CD8+CD57+ T cells in acquired aplastic anemia. Genomic DNA constituted the template upon which TCR beta VDJ and CDR3 profiling was performed. TCRdb called the reads again in MiXCR, with one record for every CDR3 protein. The sample shows under 350,000 distinct CDR3 sequences, 56% of them seen only once. Study outcomes and limitations: The study identified around 28 CD8+ CDR3 sequences shared by patients and controls.

The chain has TRBV6-4 and TRBJ1-1; D is unresolved. Sequenced input: sorted CD4+, CD8+, or CD8+CD57+ T cells (not recorded which) from PBMCs. The origin of this receptor is a human donor with aplastic anemia. CDR3 residues: CASSDGRDNTEAFF. CDR3 nucleotides: TGTGCCAGCAGTGACGGCAGAGATAACACTGAAGCTTTCTTT.